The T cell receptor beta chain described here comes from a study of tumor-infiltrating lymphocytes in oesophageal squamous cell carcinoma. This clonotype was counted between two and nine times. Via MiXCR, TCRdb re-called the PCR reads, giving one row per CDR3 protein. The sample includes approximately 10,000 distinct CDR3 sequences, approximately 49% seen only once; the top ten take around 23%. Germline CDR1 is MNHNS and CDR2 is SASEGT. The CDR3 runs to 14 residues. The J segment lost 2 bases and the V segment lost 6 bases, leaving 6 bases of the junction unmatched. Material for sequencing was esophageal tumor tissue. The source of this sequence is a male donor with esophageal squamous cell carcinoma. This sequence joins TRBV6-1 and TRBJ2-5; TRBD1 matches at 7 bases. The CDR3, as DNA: TGTGCCAGCAGACCGGGACAGAATCAAGAGACCCAGTACTTC. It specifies CASRPGQNQETQYF.